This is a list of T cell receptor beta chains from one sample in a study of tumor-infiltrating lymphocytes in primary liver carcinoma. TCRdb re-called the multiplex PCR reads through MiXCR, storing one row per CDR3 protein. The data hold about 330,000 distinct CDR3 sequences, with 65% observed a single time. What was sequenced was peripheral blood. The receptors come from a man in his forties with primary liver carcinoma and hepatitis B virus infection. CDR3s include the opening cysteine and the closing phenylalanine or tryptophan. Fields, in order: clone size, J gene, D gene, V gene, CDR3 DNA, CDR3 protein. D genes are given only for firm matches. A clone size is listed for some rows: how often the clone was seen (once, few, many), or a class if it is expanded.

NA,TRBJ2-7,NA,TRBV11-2,TGTGCCAGCACGACCTTTAGCGATGGGATCGGGAGTCCCTCCGAGCAGTGCTTC,CASTTFSDGIGSPSEQCF
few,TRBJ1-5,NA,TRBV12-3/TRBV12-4,TGTGCCAGCACGCGGGGCACCGCAATAAATCAGCCCCAGCATTTT,CASTRGTAINQPQHF
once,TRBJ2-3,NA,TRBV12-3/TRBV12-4,TGTGCCAGCAGTTTATCGACAGGTGGATGTACGCAGTATTTT,CASSLSTGGCTQYF
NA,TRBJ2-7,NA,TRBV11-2,TGTGCCAGCAATTTATCCACTGGGATTACCTACGAGCAGTACTTC,CASNLSTGITYEQYF
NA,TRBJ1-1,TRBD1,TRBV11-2,TGTGCCAGCAGCTTTCCTCAGGGACAGGGCCTAACTGAAGCTTTCTTT,CASSFPQGQGLTEAFF
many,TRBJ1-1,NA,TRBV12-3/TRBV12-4,TGTGCCAGCAGCCGTCCTGAGCGGAGGGCTTTCTTT,CASSRPERRAFF
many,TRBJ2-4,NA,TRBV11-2,TGTGCCAGCAGCTTAGGGGCCAACATTCAGTACTTC,CASSLGANIQYF
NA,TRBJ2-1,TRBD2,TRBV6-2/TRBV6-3,TGTACCAGCAGTTACTCGCGGGAGCCAGGGTACGATGAGCAGTTCTTC,CTSSYSREPGYDEQFF
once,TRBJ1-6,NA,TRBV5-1,TGCGCCAGCAGCTTGACCGACGGAAGCTCCTATAATTCACCCCTCCACTTT,CASSLTDGSSYNSPLHF
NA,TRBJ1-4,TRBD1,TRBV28,TGTGCCAGCAGCAACAGGGGGCTGGTTGAAGAACTGTTTTTT,CASSNRGLVEELFF
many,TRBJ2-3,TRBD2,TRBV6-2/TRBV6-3,TGTGCCAGCAGTTACTCGACTAGCGGGAGCCCAGATACGCAGTATTTT,CASSYSTSGSPDTQYF
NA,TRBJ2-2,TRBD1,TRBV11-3,TGTGCCAGCCACAGGGGGCCAAACACCGGGGAGCTGTTTTTT,CASHRGPNTGELFF
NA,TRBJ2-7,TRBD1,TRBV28,TGTGCCAGCCAAGAACGGGGACAGGTCTCCTACGAGCAGTACTTC,CASQERGQVSYEQYF
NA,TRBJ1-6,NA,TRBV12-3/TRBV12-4,TGTCCCAGCAGCAGGAGCTCCTATAATTCAGCCCTCCAATTT,CPSSRSSYNSALQF
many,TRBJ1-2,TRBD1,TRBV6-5,TGTGCCAGCAGTCCTGACAGGGATAACTATGGCTACACCTTC,CASSPDRDNYGYTF
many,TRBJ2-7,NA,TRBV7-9,TGTGCCAGCAGCCTCCCGTCCTACGAGCAGTACTTC,CASSLPSYEQYF
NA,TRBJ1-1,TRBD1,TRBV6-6,TGTGCCAGCAGACTAACAATCGGGACAGATCATGCTTTCTTT,CASRLTIGTDHAFF
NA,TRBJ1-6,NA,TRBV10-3,TGTGCCATCAGGCCTGGTCAGGCGTCAAACATTCCCAATTCACCCCTCCACTTT,CAIRPGQASNIPNSPLHF
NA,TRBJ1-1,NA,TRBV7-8,TGTGCCAGCAGCTTCCAAATGGGGGGGACTGATGCTTTCTTT,CASSFQMGGTDAFF
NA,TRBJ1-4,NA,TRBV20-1,TGCAGTGCTAGAGCCCGGGGGATCAATGAAAAACTGTTTTTT,CSARARGINEKLFF
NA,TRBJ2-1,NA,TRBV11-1,TGTGCCAGCAGCATGTCCCAGGCGGATGATCAGTTCTTC,CASSMSQADDQFF
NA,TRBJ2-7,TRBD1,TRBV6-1,TGTGGCAGCACCCCCGACAGGGCCTACGAGCAGCACTTC,CGSTPDRAYEQHF